These 10 T cell receptor beta chains share one sample of origin, sequenced in a study of regulatory T cells in long-lasting Graves disease. To make TCR beta libraries, researchers used iRepertoire HTBI primers and Arm-PCR of CDR3 regions. TCRdb analysed the multiplex PCR reads with MiXCR anew, one entry per CDR3 protein. Among approximately 440,000 distinct CDR3 sequences listed, 15% to 20% were seen once. Time point: newly diagnosed GD, antithyroid drugs for less than 3 months. After RNA was extracted from PBMCs, the TCR library was made from it. These sequences were also reported in another study, on T cells in Graves' hyperthyroidism and ophthalmopathy.

Sequenced here: peripheral blood mononuclear cells (PBMCs), sampled at new diagnosis, from a patient treated with antithyroid drugs. The receptor source for this set is a man aged 40-55 years with Graves disease.

This clonotype was picked up many times. This chain links TRBV20-1 with TRBJ2-7; 10 bases map to TRBD2. Germline V gene sequence: CDR1 DFQATT, CDR2 SNEGSKA (reference sequence). V trimming: 6 bases; J trimming: 3 bases; junction bases outside the gene matches: 8. This CDR3 has 14 amino acids. CDR3 nucleotide sequence: TGCAGTGCCCGCCCTCTAGCGGGGGTCTACGAGCAGTACTTC. It is translated as CSARPLAGVYEQYF.

V gene TRBV6-1 combines with J gene TRBJ1-5; no reliable D call. The germline V gene has CDR1 MNHNS and CDR2 SASEGT. CDR3 length: 16 residues. V lost 2 bases to trimming and J lost 3 bases, with 14 bases between them. CDR3 nucleotides: TGTGCCAGCAGTGAAAGTGTGGCTAGGAACAATCAGCCCCAGCATTTT. Translating gives CASSESVARNNQPQHF.

This clonotype was observed at least ten times. At one boundary the junction diverges from the germline segment, which might be a read error. The chain couples TRBV7-3 to TRBJ2-2, with 7 bases fitting TRBD1. There are 14 residues in the CDR3. CDR1 and CDR2 from the germline V gene are SGHTA and FQGTGA. CDR3 in DNA: TGTGCCAGCAGGTTAAACAGGGACAGCGGGGAGCTGTTTTTT. It is translated as CASRLNRDSGELFF.

V gene TRBV28 combines with J gene TRBJ1-1; D perhaps matches TRBD1 (5 bases). V gave up 7 bases and J gave up 4 bases, with 16 bases separating them. Germline CDR1 MDHEN, CDR2 SYDVKM. The length of the CDR3 is 14 residues. The DNA of the CDR3 is TGTGCCAGCATACAATCCAGGGTGGGCACTGAAGCTTTCTTT. Translated, it gives CASIQSRVGTEAFF.

This clonotype was seen a handful of times. At one end, the junction sequence differs from germline, possibly due to a read error. The rearrangement links TRBV29-1 to TRBJ1-1, with a possible D match to TRBD1 (6 bases). The CDR3 sequence is 14 residues long. Germline V gene data show CDR1 as SQVTM and CDR2 as ANQGSEA. The CDR3 region has the DNA TGCAGCGTTAAGATAGGGGGGCTGGGGACTGAAGCTCTCTTT. Translated, it gives CSVKIGGLGTEALF.

This clonotype has a handful of counts. This chain links TRBV19 with TRBJ1-3, with a tentative D call TRBD1 (6 bases). Trimming removed 7 bases at V and 0 bases at J, with 10 bases between. Looked up from germline, CDR1 is LNHDA and CDR2 is SQIVND (reference sequence). The CDR3 extends over 14 amino acids. The CDR3 DNA reads as TGTGCCAGTAAGGACAGCGTCTCTGGAAACACCATATATTTT. This encodes CASKDSVSGNTIYF. Drawing the rest from reference TRBV19 and TRBJ1-3, the complete variable domain is DGGITQSPKYLFRKEGQNVTLSCEQNLNHDAMYWYRQDPGQGLRLIYYSQIVNDFQKGDIAEGYSVSREKKESFPLTVTSAQKNPTAFYLCASKDSVSGNTIYFGEGSWLTVV.

In its sample, this clonotype was seen many times. The chain joins TRBV12-3 or TRBV12-4 to TRBJ1-1; D remains ambiguous. The V end was cut by 3 bases, the J end by 1 base, with 6 bases between. This CDR3 has 13 amino acids. This CDR3 is CASSFGENTEAFF. CDR3 sequence (DNA): TGTGCCAGCAGTTTCGGGGAGAACACTGAAGCTTTCTTT.

The sample holds many counts of this clonotype. The chain recombines TRBV6-2 or TRBV6-3 with TRBJ2-5, with D perhaps given as TRBD1 or TRBD2 (6 bases each). V shed 2 bases and J shed 7 bases, with 17 bases lying between them. Germline V gene lookup returns CDR1 MNHEY and CDR2 SVGEGT. The CDR3 is made up of 15 amino acids. The CDR3 DNA reads as TGTGCCAGCAGTTACGCAAGTAGGGGGGTCGGGACCCAGTACTTC. Its protein product is CASSYASRGVGTQYF.

This clonotype was counted between two and nine times. The chain is built from TRBV7-9 and TRBJ2-3; 7 bases agree with TRBD2. CDR1 is SEHNR and CDR2 is FQNEAQ in the germline V gene (reference sequence). This CDR3 region has 17 residues. V lost 2 bases, J lost 4 bases, and 12 bases stayed unmatched. The CDR3: CASSLWGSGRIADTQYF. The CDR3 coding sequence is TGTGCCAGCAGCTTATGGGGCTCCGGGAGGATCGCAGATACGCAGTATTTT.

This clonotype was recorded many times. The chain has TRBV12-3 or TRBV12-4 and TRBJ2-7; D call uncertain. Trimming left V 0 bases short and J 3 bases short, with 3 bases between. This CDR3 contains 12 residues. CDR3 in DNA: TGTGCCAGCAGTTTAGCAGTCTACGAGCAGTACTTC. It encodes CASSLAVYEQYF.